This T cell receptor beta chain was identified during a study of blood T cell repertoires in COVID-19. Study background: Samples came from the United States, Italy and Spain, spanning acute and convalescent COVID-19.

The CDR3 totals 12 residues. J lost 7 bases, V lost 5 bases, and 2 bases had no gene match. CDR1 is MGHDK and CDR2 is SYGVNS in the germline V gene. In the original processing: Reference gene primer amplification yielded estimated nucleated cell counts. Repertoires were generated with immunoSEQ multiplex PCR, while TCRdb's copy carries only in-frame clones and drops some. That table supplies the V and J calls and clone size; D and trimming were determined from the DNA. The sample consists of a few hundred thousand clones, more than 85% of them appearing once. The TCR comes from a man younger than 35 with active or convalescent COVID-19. The sequenced material came from peripheral blood. The V call is TRBV25-1, the J call TRBJ1-1; TRBD1 agrees at 9 bases. CDR3 sequence: CASSWTGVEAFF. CDR3 DNA sequence: TGTGCCAGCAGTTGGACAGGGGTTGAAGCTTTCTTT.